The T cell receptor (beta chain) under discussion was sequenced for a study of STAT5B mutations in CD4+ large granular lymphocyte leukemia. About the study: Among healthy donors, a particular HLA allele went with more CDR3 'QG' motifs.

V was pared by 4 bases and J by 6 bases, with 16 bases between. The CDR3 sequence is 15 residues long. CDR1 MNHGY and CDR2 SVAAGI come from the germline V gene. Study-wide findings and caveats: TRBV06-family usage was enriched in top patient clones (8/27) versus controls (2/35). Main leukemic clonotypes were patient-specific, but approximately 25% appeared at low frequency elsewhere. Patient CD4-sorted repertoires stayed more clonal than healthy ones after leukemic-clone removal.

Of note for this clone: The antigen remains undetermined.

Sequencing was performed with immunoSEQ multiplex PCR; in TCRdb, only in-frame clones are kept and a portion is missing. The sample includes nearly 20,000 clones, around 84% of them seen just once. This TCR came from a human donor in good health. V and J are TRBV6-9 and TRBJ1-5; the D is unclear. The sequenced sample consisted of CD4+ T cells from blood buffy coats. The CDR3 sequence: CASSCFTAWGQPQHF. In DNA, the CDR3 is TGTGCCAGCAGTTGTTTCACAGCGTGGGGTCAGCCCCAGCATTTT.